One sample yielded the 3 T cell receptor beta chains listed below, sequenced in a study of post-analysis software for immune sequencing data. General study results and limits: Four to six TRBV segments, including TRBV5-6, TRBV5-1 and TRBV20-1, were more frequent in patients than controls.

Antigens of these TCRs are unknown. Libraries were made from TCR beta cDNA, and they carried unique molecular identifiers. From the PCR reads, TCRdb called clonotypes with MiXCR, one entry per CDR3 protein. This table has under 900,000 distinct CDR3 sequences, 53% appearing once. The sample was blood. Every receptor here comes from a girl aged 10-17 years with multiple sclerosis.

The rearrangement links TRBV28 to TRBJ2-3; D tentatively reads TRBD1 or TRBD2 (6 bases each). Trimming took off 8 bases at V and 11 bases at J, with 17 bases between the two ends. This CDR3 comprises 12 residues. Per germline, CDR1 MDHEN and CDR2 SYDVKM. CDR3 sequence (DNA): TGTGCCAGCGAGAGGAAGGGGGGAGGGCAGTATTTT. This gives the protein CASERKGGGQYF.

The chain uses TRBV6-5 and TRBJ2-5, with D perhaps matching TRBD1 or TRBD2 (5 bases each). Trimming cost V 2 bases and J 5 bases, with 12 bases left between them. This CDR3 has 14 amino acids. Germline CDR1 reads MNHEY; CDR2 reads SVGAGI. The CDR3 sequence is CASSYARGVETQYF. CDR3 DNA sequence: TGTGCCAGCAGTTACGCTAGGGGAGTGGAGACCCAGTACTTC.

The chain has TRBV2 and TRBJ2-7, with D unresolved. Germline CDR1 and CDR2: SNHLY and FYNNEI. This CDR3 spans 14 amino acids. V lost 7 bases and J 2 bases, leaving 15 bases between the germline ends. For the CDR3, the DNA is TGTGCCAGCATCGACCAGTCCAATGCCTACGAGCAGTACTTC. This gives the protein CASIDQSNAYEQYF.